Presented here are 20 T cell receptor delta chains from one specimen sequenced in a study of γδ T cells in repeated Plasmodium falciparum infection. Vgamma9/Vdelta2+ and Vdelta2-negative gammadelta T cells were flow-sorted from PBMC for bulk sequencing. TCRdb re-processed the multiplex PCR reads using CATT. The sample yields roughly 90,000 delta-chain clones, 1.4% seen once. The sample was gamma-delta T cells from blood. All receptors come from a pool of human donors (malaria-infected and uninfected, not separated).

This clone showed up many times. The gene calls are TRDV1 and TRDJ1; TRDD3 matches at 10 bases. The CDR3 has 27 amino acids. Germline CDR1 is TSWWSYY and CDR2 is QGS. J gave up 0 bases and V 4 bases, and 38 bases lay outside the gene matches. CDR3 region: CALGVPAFLYVLKGGYANDFYTDKLIF. The CDR3 region has the DNA TGTGCTCTTGGGGTTCCGGCCTTCCTATACGTCCTAAAAGGGGGATACGCCAACGACTTTTACACCGATAAACTCATCTTT.

This clone is deemed medium-sized. The J gene is TRDJ3, the V gene TRDV2; 11 bases are a match to TRDD3. The CDR3 loop spans 19 amino acids. CDR1 and CDR2 from the germline V gene are GEAIGNYY and EKD. The trim removed 2 bases at V and 0 bases at J, leaving 5 bases unmatched. The CDR3 region is CACDKVLGDSSWDTRQMFF. The CDR3 nucleotides read TGTGCCTGTGACAAAGTACTGGGGGATAGCTCCTGGGACACCCGACAGATGTTTTTC.

This clone was seen a handful of times. The TCRdb protein, from a much larger clone, departs from this DNA's translation at residue 18, likely by read error; the protein shown derives from the DNA. The chain combines TRDV2 with TRDJ1; 9 nucleotides align to TRDD3. As TCRdb names no J gene, one was assigned here on the basis of a DNA match to germline. This CDR3 contains 22 residues. CDR1 and CDR2 from the germline V gene are GEAIGNYY and EKD. The CDR3 here is CACDRNPTRRGYASRYTGKLIF. CDR3 sequence (DNA): TGTGCCTGTGACAGGAATCCTACGAGAAGGGGATACGCGAGTAGGTACACCGGTAAACTCATCTTT.

This clone was seen only a few times. This DNA translates differently at residue 10 from the TCRdb protein, which is that of a much larger clone; a read error is likely, and the protein shown is the DNA's own translation. The V gene reported is TRDV1; the J gene is uncalled. The CDR3 spans 12 residues. CDR1 is TSWWSYY, CDR2 QGS, per germline. This CDR3 is CALGTTGHKPIF. The DNA for the CDR3 is TGTGCTCTTGGTACGACGGGACATAAACCCATCTTT.

On this clone: TCRdb pairs this DNA with a much larger clone's protein that differs at residue 8, likely a read error; the protein shown was translated from the DNA. The sample has other DNA sequences that encode this CDR3 too. The chain uses TRDV1 and TRDJ1; D remains unclear. The J gene was missing in TCRdb and was found by matching the end of the DNA to germline. Germline CDR1 and CDR2: TSWWSYY and QGS. This CDR3 comprises 14 residues. In DNA, the CDR3 is TGTGCCCTTGGGTTTCTCCACATTCGGTATAAACTCATCTTT. It codes for CALGFLHIRYKLIF.

This clone was seen only a few times. This sequence may be a read error, since a much larger clone differs from it by one base. Different DNA sequences within this sample yield the same CDR3. The V gene is TRDV1, the J gene TRDJ1; TRDD2 matches at 8 bases. The CDR3 runs 23 residues. Germline CDR1 is TSWWSYY and CDR2 is QGS. V dropped 2 bases and J dropped 0; count of bases not matched to a gene: 26. The CDR3 is CALGEERTSYAAWGSFHTDKLIF. The CDR3 nucleotides read TGTGCTCTTGGGGAAGAGAGGACTTCCTACGCTGCCTGGGGATCCTTCCACACCGATAAACTCATCTTT.

This clone was observed a handful of times. The translation of this DNA and the TCRdb protein of a much larger clone differ at residues 3 and 7, probably owing to a read error; the protein shown here is translated from the DNA. The J gene is TRDJ1, the V gene TRDV3; 7 positions match TRDD3. The trim removed 4 bases at V and 0 bases at J, leaving 14 bases unmatched. Germline V gene sequence: CDR1 TVYSNPD, CDR2 GDNSRS (reference sequence). The length of the CDR3 is 16 residues. CDR3 protein: CACNGGCGGYTDKLIF. The CDR3 DNA is TGTGCCTGTAACGGGGGATGCGGGGGGTACACCGATAAACTCATCTTT. Based on the CDR3 plus reference TRDV3 and TRDJ1, the full variable domain is CDKVTQSSPDQTVASGSEVVLLCTYDTVYSNPDLFWYRIRPDYSFQFVFYGDNSRSEGADFTQGRFSVKHILTQKAFHLVISPVRTEDSATYYCACNGGCGGYTDKLIFGKGTRVTVEP.

As for this clone: TCRdb's protein, taken from a much larger clone, differs from this DNA's translation at residue 15, likely owing to a read error; the protein displayed comes from the DNA. The V gene is TRDV1, the J gene TRDJ1, with 8 bases identical to TRDD3. The J gene is not listed in TCRdb, so it was assigned here from a DNA match to germline. Germline trimming cut 1 base from V and 1 base from J; bases unmatched to any gene: 20. The CDR3 has 21 amino acids. Looked up from germline, CDR1 is TSWWSYY and CDR2 is QGS. The CDR3 DNA follows: TGTGCTCTTGGGGAACCGAGACCTTCTCTTACTGGGGGCCCGGGCACCGATAAACTCATCTTT. Translated, it gives CALGEPRPSLTGGPGTDKLIF.

As to this clone: A read error is likely here: a far larger clone is one base away. The same CDR3 can be traced to other DNA sequences in this sample. V usage is TRDV2 and J usage is TRDJ1; D may be TRDD3 (6 bases). The J gene, not given by TCRdb, was assigned here from a germline match of the nucleotide sequence. V was trimmed by 7 bases and J by 5 bases, leaving 28 bases between them. This CDR3 spans 17 amino acids. The V gene's germline CDR1 is GEAIGNYY and CDR2 EKD. CDR3 in amino acids: CACAALGFSGDGDKLIF. The CDR3 nucleotides read TGTGCCTGCGCGGCCCTCGGCTTCTCCGGGGATGGGGATAAACTCATCTTT.

Turning to this clone: The protein given by TCRdb reflects a much larger clone and differs at residue 11 from this DNA's translation, likely from a read error; the protein shown is the DNA's translation. The V and J genes are TRDV2 and TRDJ2; D perhaps matches TRDD3 (6 bases). The J gene, absent from TCRdb, was called here by matching the DNA to germline. This CDR3 has 14 amino acids. Germline CDR1 reads GEAIGNYY; CDR2 reads EKD. CDR3: CACDDGGPTARLFF. Here the CDR3 DNA reads TGTGCCTGTGACGATGGGGGGCCGACAGCACGACTCTTCTTT.

There are many counts of this clone. TCRdb's entry gives the protein of a much larger clone, which mismatches this DNA's translation at residue 4, likely from a read error; the protein reported here is translated from the DNA. The chain links TRDV2 to TRDJ1; weak D call: TRDD3 (6 bases). Germline CDR1 reads GEAIGNYY; CDR2 reads EKD. The V gene lost 5 bases and the J gene lost 1 base, with 19 bases spanning the gap. The CDR3 runs 16 residues. The CDR3 DNA sequence: TGTGCCTGTGGCACGGGGATTTATAGGATCACCGATAAACTCATCTTT. It encodes CACGTGIYRITDKLIF.

For this clone: The TCRdb record carries a much larger clone's protein, which differs from this DNA's translation at residue 12; a read error is the likely cause, and the protein listed here is the DNA translation. The rearrangement uses TRDV1 and TRDJ1, with 8 positions matching TRDD3. The CDR3 sequence is 18 residues long. With 6 bases clipped from V and 9 bases from J, the junction kept 24 bases outside the gene matches. Per the germline V gene, CDR1 is TSWWSYY and CDR2 is QGS. CDR3 sequence reads: CALGSILPLWGTTKQLIF. The CDR3 DNA reads as TGTGCTCTTGGTTCTATCTTACCTCTCTGGGGGACAACGAAGCAACTCATCTTT.

This clone was counted a few times. The protein TCRdb gives is from a much larger clone and does not agree with this DNA's translation at residues 5 and 10, likely a read error; the protein shown here comes from the DNA. This chain links TRDV3 with TRDJ1; 13 bases are a match to TRDD3. The junction had 36 bases not matched to a gene; V was cut back by 3 bases and J by 2 bases. The germline gives CDR1 TVYSNPD, CDR2 GDNSRS (reference sequence). The CDR3 is 25 residues long. As DNA, the CDR3 is TGTGCCTTCAGCCTCGAAAGCCCTTCCCACAGTCCGTCCTACTGGGGGATACGCCTGACCGATAAACTCATCTTT. Its translation: CAFSLESPSHSPSYWGIRLTDKLIF.

As regards this clone: A far larger clone differs by one base, so this is likely a read error. The same CDR3 is also encoded by other DNA sequences in this sample. The CDR3 coding sequence is TGTGCCTGTGCCTACTTCCTGAACTGGGGGAAACCGGAGGGATACACCGATAAACTCATCTTT. Its translation: CACAYFLNWGKPEGYTDKLIF. The gene calls are TRDV2 and TRDJ1; 9 bases fit TRDD3. TCRdb gives no J gene; it was assigned here by matching the DNA to germline. This CDR3 comprises 21 residues. J gave up 0 bases and V 5 bases, and 24 bases lay outside the gene matches. Germline V CDR1 and CDR2: GEAIGNYY, EKD.

Notes on this clone: A much bigger clone sits one base away, suggesting this may be a read error. The chain's CDR3 is CALGEWVVLARRTVGGSPLTDKLIF. In nucleotides, the CDR3 is TGTGCTCTTGGGGAATGGGTAGTTCTAGCTAGACGAACTGTTGGGGGGTCTCCCTTGACCGATAAACTCATCTTT. The chain recombines TRDV1 with TRDJ1; TRDD3 is a possible D gene (6 bases). The J gene was not available in TCRdb and was assigned here by matching the DNA to germline segments. The CDR3 contains 25 residues. The V end was cut by 2 bases, the J end by 2 bases, with 42 bases between. Germline V gene sequence: CDR1 TSWWSYY, CDR2 QGS.

This clone was seen only a few times. TCRdb has a much larger clone's protein, which differs at residue 17 from the translation of this DNA, likely because of a read error; what is shown is the protein translated from the DNA. The J gene has no call, while the V gene is TRDV2; the D call of TRDD3 is as the table states it, not checked on the DNA. The CDR3 covers 19 residues. Germline CDR1 GEAIGNYY, CDR2 EKD. CDR3 loop: CACPLKTAHPANYTDKRIF. CDR3 nucleotides: TGTGCCTGTCCACTAAAGACGGCGCACCCCGCTAACTACACCGATAAACGCATCTTT.

This clone has more than one count but fewer than ten. A far larger clone differs by one base, so this is likely a read error. The same CDR3 can be traced to other DNA sequences in this sample. DNA of the CDR3: TGTGCCTGTGACACACTACTGGGGGAGTTCACCGATAAACTCATCTTT. This sequence encodes CACDTLLGEFTDKLIF. The V gene is TRDV2, the J gene TRDJ1, with 9 bases that match TRDD3. TCRdb offers no J gene call, so here the DNA was matched to germline to obtain one. The V segment lost 1 base and the J segment 1 base; nucleotides outside the gene matches: 6. Germline V gene sequence: CDR1 GEAIGNYY, CDR2 EKD. The CDR3 runs 16 residues.

About this clone: Given a far larger clone just one base away, this is likely a sequencing read error. The sample carries other DNA sequences with the same CDR3. V is TRDV2 and J is TRDJ1, with D possibly matching TRDD3 (6 bases). No J gene was available from TCRdb, and it was assigned here by a germline match of the DNA. Germline CDR1 GEAIGNYY, CDR2 EKD. Trimming removed 5 bases from V and 0 bases from J, with 21 bases in between. The CDR3 has 17 amino acids. The CDR3 is CACGLLGLSEDTDKLIF. The CDR3, as DNA: TGTGCCTGTGGACTACTGGGCCTGTCGGAGGACACCGATAAACTCATCTTT.

In this sample, this clone turned up a few times. This may come from a read error, since a much larger clone is one base off. The chain couples TRDV1 to TRDJ4; TRDD2 matches at 9 bases. Here the J gene was assigned by germline matching of the DNA, as TCRdb has none. With V trimmed by 5 bases and J by 3 bases, 16 bases remained unmatched. The CDR3 is made up of 17 amino acids. Germline V gene lookup returns CDR1 TSWWSYY and CDR2 QGS. CDR3 amino acids: CALGSAFLQGGLGPLIF. The CDR3 DNA reads as TGTGCTCTTGGGTCGGCCTTCCTACAGGGGGGACTGGGACCCCTGATCTTT.

Concerning this clone: Translating this DNA gives a protein that differs at residue 4 from the TCRdb one, which belongs to a much larger clone; a read error is likely, and the protein shown is this translation. The gene calls are TRDV1 and TRDJ1, with D uncertain. Deletions cut 8 bases from V and 3 bases from J, with 13 bases between. From germline, CDR1 is TSWWSYY and CDR2 QGS. The CDR3 extends over 13 amino acids. The CDR3 DNA follows: TGTGCTCTTAGGGTTTTATTCGCCGATAAACTCATCTTT. This codes for CALRVLFADKLIF.